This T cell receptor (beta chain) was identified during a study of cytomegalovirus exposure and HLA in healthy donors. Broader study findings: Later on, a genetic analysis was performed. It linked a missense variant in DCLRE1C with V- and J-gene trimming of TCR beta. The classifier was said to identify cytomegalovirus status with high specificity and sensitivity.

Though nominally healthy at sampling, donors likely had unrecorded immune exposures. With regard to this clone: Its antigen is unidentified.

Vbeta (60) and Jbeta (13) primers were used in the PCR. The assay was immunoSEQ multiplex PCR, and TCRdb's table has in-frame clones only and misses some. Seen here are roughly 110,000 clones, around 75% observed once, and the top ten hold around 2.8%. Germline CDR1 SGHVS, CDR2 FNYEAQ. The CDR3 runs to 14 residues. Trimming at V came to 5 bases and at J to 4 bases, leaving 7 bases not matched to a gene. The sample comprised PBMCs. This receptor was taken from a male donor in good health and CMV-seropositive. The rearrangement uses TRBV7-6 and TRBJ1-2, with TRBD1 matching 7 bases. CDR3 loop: CASSPRRGAYGYTF. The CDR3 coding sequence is TGTGCCAGCAGCCCCCGCAGGGGGGCCTATGGCTACACCTTC.